One sample yielded the 14 T cell receptor beta chains listed below, sequenced in a study of blood T cell repertoires in COVID-19 (dated by TCRdb to 2018 to 2021). The library was made by the immunoSEQ multiplex PCR assay. Imported from immuneACCESS, the table was reduced by TCRdb to in-frame sequences with V and J called. These copies leave out some clones; in studies compared against another copy, an unresolved V gene accounts for under half, and the cause of the remainder is not known. For this sample the table gives more than 75,000 clones, of which 84% were detected only once. Clones ranked in the top ten supply 10% to 15% of the sample. Sequenced material: peripheral blood. These receptors were obtained from a human donor in a cohort sampled during active COVID-19.

V and J are TRBV11-2 and TRBJ2-1; 12 nucleotides align to TRBD2. Germline assignment: CDR1 SGHAT and CDR2 FQNNGV. The CDR3 is 17 residues long. V was clipped by 5 bases and J by 2 bases; unmatched bases: 7. The CDR3 protein is CASSPRLAGVTYNEQFF. Written as DNA, the CDR3 is TGTGCCAGCAGCCCCCGACTAGCGGGGGTCACCTACAATGAGCAGTTCTTC.

The rearrangement links TRBV9 to TRBJ2-2, with a tentative D call TRBD1 (6 bases). Looked up from germline, CDR1 is SGDLS and CDR2 is YYNGEE. The V and J ends lost 0 bases and 4 bases respectively, with 10 bases between them. This CDR3 comprises 15 residues. As DNA, the CDR3 is TGTGCCAGCAGCGTAGGGCAGGGGTTCACCGGGGAGCTGTTTTTT. It translates to CASSVGQGFTGELFF.

The chain uses TRBV6-5 and TRBJ2-7; TRBD1 is a possible D gene (5 bases). V lost 7 bases to trimming and J lost 9 bases, with 16 bases between them. This CDR3 comprises 12 residues. In germline, CDR1 is MNHEY, CDR2 SVGAGI. The CDR3 sequence is CASKSIGAAQYF. The CDR3 region has the DNA TGTGCCAGCAAGTCAATTGGGGCTGCGCAGTACTTC.

The CDR3 region is CASSRTRGSYEQYF. In DNA form, the CDR3 reads TGTGCCAGCAGCAGGACTAGAGGATCCTACGAGCAGTACTTC. The gene calls are TRBV2 and TRBJ2-7, with TRBD2 identical over 7 bases. The CDR3 sequence is 14 residues long. Germline CDR1 is SNHLY and CDR2 is FYNNEI. Trimming removed 6 bases from V and 1 base from J; junction bases left unmatched: 6.

This clone was picked up one time. The chain recombines TRBV6-5 with TRBJ1-1; unclear D gene. Trimming removed 5 bases from V and 5 bases from J, with 15 bases in between. From germline, CDR1 is MNHEY and CDR2 SVGAGI. This CDR3 spans 14 amino acids. The CDR3 sequence: CASSPSALRTEAFF. The CDR3 coding sequence is TGTGCCAGCAGTCCCTCGGCTCTGAGGACTGAAGCTTTCTTT.

The chain carries TRBV15 and TRBJ2-2, with TRBD1 matching over 7 bases. Looked up from germline, CDR1 is LNHNV and CDR2 is YYDKDF (reference sequence). The CDR3 spans 16 residues. J gave up 3 bases and V 1 base, and 5 bases lay outside the gene matches. The DNA of the CDR3 is TGTGCCACCAGCAGAGCAGGGACAGCTTACACCGGGGAGCTGTTTTTT. Translation: CATSRAGTAYTGELFF. The entire variable domain, with the rest obtained from reference TRBV15 and TRBJ2-2, is as follows: DAMVIQNPRYQVTQFGKPVTLSCSQTLNHNVMYWYQQKSSQAPKLLFHYYDKDFNNEADTPDNFQSRRPNTSFCFLDIRSPGLGDTAMYLCATSRAGTAYTGELFFGEGSRLTVL.

This chain connects TRBV5-4 to TRBJ2-7; 7 bases match TRBD1. The germline gives CDR1 SGHNT, CDR2 YYREEE (reference sequence). Trimming removed 7 bases from V and 0 bases from J; junction bases left unmatched: 4. CDR3 length: 13 amino acids. In DNA form, the CDR3 reads TGTGCCAGCTCTGGGGACAGCTCCTACGAGCAGTACTTC. Translating it yields CASSGDSSYEQYF.

The CDR3 sequence is CASRGTGASGEKLFF. The DNA of the CDR3 is TGTGCCAGCAGAGGAACAGGTGCTTCTGGTGAAAAACTGTTTTTT. The chain employs TRBV6-5 and TRBJ1-4; maybe TRBD1 (5 bases). Per germline, CDR1 MNHEY and CDR2 SVGAGI. V dropped 6 bases and J dropped 7 bases, with 18 bases sitting between them. The length of the CDR3 is 15 residues.

The chain carries TRBV9 and TRBJ2-7; D is possibly TRBD1 (5 bases). The CDR3 consists of 15 residues. V lost 1 base to trimming and J lost 5 bases, with 16 bases between them. Germline loops: CDR1 SGDLS, CDR2 YYNGEE. CDR3 in DNA: TGTGCCAGCAGCGTACTGCAGGGAATGTTCGACGAGCAGTACTTC. As protein: CASSVLQGMFDEQYF.

This rearrangement joins TRBV9 to TRBJ1-4; tentatively, D is TRBD1 (6 bases). V was trimmed by 1 base and J by 4 bases, leaving 14 bases between them. The CDR3 totals 16 residues. CDR1 SGDLS and CDR2 YYNGEE come from the germline V gene. The CDR3 DNA reads TGTGCCAGCAGCGTATCAAGGGACAAAGTTAATGAAAAACTGTTTTTT. Amino acid sequence: CASSVSRDKVNEKLFF.

The chain employs TRBV6-4 and TRBJ2-5; D may be TRBD2 (6 bases). From germline, CDR1 is MRHNA and CDR2 SNTAGT. The ends were cut back, 2 bases at V and 1 base at J, with 11 bases in the middle. CDR3 length: 15 amino acids. CDR3 sequence reads: CASSDRPGGQETQYF. Here the CDR3 DNA reads TGTGCCAGCAGTGACCGCCCCGGGGGCCAAGAGACCCAGTACTTC.

The J gene is TRBJ2-4, the V gene TRBV3-1 (or the pseudogene TRBV3-2); D gene uncertain. Germline CDR1 reads LGHDT; CDR2 reads YNNKEL (reference sequence). With 7 bases removed from V and 9 bases from J, the gap between germline ends came to 13 bases. The CDR3 is made up of 12 amino acids. CDR3 sequence reads: CASKNPSTIQYF. In nucleotides, the CDR3 is TGTGCCAGCAAAAATCCCAGTACCATTCAGTACTTC.

This clone was counted only a few times. The rearrangement joins TRBV10-1 to TRBJ1-2; D is uncertain. Germline V gene sequence: CDR1 WNHNN, CDR2 SYGVQD (reference sequence). V was trimmed by 2 bases and J by 3 bases, leaving 7 bases between them. The CDR3 runs to 13 residues. CDR3 in amino acids: CASSEDSYYGYTF. For the CDR3, the DNA is TGCGCCAGCAGTGAGGACTCTTACTATGGCTACACCTTC.

The CDR3 sequence: CASSYRQGSGQPQHF. CDR3 DNA: TGTGCCAGCAGTTACCGCCAGGGGTCGGGTCAGCCCCAGCATTTT. This sequence joins TRBV6-5 and TRBJ1-5, with D possibly TRBD1 on 6 matching bases. Germline V gives CDR1 MNHEY, CDR2 SVGAGI. V gave up 2 bases and J gave up 6 bases, with 14 bases separating them. The CDR3 runs to 15 residues.